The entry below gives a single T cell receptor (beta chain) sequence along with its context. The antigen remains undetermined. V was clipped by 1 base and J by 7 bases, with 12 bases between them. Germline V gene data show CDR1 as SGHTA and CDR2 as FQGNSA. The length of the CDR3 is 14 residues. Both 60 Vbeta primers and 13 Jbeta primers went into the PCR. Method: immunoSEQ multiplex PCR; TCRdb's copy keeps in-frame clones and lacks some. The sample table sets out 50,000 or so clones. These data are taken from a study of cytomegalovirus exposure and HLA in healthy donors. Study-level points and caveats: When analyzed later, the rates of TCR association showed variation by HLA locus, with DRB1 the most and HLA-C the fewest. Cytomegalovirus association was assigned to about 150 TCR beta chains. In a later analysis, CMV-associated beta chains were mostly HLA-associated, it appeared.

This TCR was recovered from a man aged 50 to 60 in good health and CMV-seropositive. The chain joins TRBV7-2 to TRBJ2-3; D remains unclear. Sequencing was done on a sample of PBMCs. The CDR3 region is CASSLVESANTQYF. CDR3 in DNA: TGTGCCAGCAGCTTAGTGGAAAGCGCGAATACGCAGTATTTT.